The T cell receptor (beta chain) described here comes from a study of PD-1 blockade in classical Hodgkin lymphoma. With no exception, relapse followed autologous stem cell transplantation in all patients, and brentuximab vedotin exposure varied. Magnetic negative selection purified CD4+ T cells from thawed PBMCs. Complete response, partial response or progressive disease made up the best responses. This table comes from immunoSEQ multiplex PCR, and its TCRdb copy is limited to in-frame clones, with some not included. The sample holds roughly 9,000 clones, around 82% seen once. Here the sequenced sample was CD4+ T cells from blood, taken at baseline. This clonotype was obtained from a human donor with classical Hodgkin lymphoma.

CDR3 bases: TGCGCCAGCAGCTTGGAGGCTGTTGGCAGCGGGAGTGGGTACGAGCAGTACTTC. This translates into CASSLEAVGSGSGYEQYF. The V call is TRBV5-1, the J call TRBJ2-7, with 8 bases identical to TRBD2. Unmatched junction bases numbered 15, after V lost 0 bases and J lost 4 bases. This CDR3 contains 18 residues. The V gene's germline CDR1 is SGHRS and CDR2 YFSETQ.